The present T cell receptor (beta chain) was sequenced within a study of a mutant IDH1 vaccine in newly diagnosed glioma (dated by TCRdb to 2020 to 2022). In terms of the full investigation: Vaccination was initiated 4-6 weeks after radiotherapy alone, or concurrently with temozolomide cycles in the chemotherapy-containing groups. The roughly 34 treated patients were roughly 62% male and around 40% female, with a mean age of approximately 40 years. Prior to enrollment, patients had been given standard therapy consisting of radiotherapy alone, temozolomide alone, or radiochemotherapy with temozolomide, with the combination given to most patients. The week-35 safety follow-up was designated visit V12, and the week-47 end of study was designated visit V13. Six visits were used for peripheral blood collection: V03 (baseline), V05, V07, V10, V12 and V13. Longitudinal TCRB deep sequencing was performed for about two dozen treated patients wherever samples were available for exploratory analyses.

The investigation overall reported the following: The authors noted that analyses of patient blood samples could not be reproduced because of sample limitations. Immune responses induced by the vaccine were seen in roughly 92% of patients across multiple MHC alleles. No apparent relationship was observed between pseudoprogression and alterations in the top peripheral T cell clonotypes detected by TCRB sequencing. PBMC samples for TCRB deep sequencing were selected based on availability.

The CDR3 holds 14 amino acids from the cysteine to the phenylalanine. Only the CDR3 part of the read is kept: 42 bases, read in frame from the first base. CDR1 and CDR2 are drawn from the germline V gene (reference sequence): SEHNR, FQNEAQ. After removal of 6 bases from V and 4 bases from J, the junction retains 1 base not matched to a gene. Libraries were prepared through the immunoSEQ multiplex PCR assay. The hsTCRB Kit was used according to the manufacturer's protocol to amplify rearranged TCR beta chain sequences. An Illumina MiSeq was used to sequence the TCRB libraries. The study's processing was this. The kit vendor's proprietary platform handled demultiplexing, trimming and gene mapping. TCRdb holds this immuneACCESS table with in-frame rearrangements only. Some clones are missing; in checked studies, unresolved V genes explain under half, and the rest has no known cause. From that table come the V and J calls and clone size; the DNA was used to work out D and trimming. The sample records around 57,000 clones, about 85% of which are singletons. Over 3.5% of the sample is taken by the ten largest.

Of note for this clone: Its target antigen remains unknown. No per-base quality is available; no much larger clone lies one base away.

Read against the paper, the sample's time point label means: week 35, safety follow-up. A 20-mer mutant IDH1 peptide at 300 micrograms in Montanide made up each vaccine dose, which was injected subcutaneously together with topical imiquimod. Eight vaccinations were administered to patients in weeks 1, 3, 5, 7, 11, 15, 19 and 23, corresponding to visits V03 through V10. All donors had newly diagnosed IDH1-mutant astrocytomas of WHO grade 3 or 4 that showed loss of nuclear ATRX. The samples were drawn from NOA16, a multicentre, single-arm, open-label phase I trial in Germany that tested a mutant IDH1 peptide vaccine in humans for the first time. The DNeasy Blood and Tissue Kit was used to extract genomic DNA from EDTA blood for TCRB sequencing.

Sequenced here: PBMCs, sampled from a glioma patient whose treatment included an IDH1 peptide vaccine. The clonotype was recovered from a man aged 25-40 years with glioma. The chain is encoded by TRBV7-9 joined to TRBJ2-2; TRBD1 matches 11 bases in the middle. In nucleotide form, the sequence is TGTGCCAGCAGGGGGACAGGGGGCACCGGGGAGCTGTTTTTT. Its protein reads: CASRGTGGTGELFF.